This T cell receptor (beta chain) was identified in a study of cytomegalovirus exposure and HLA in healthy donors (dated by TCRdb to the late 2010s). For the study in its entirety: An earlier analysis of some 600 of the donors reported roughly 300 Gb of sequence data and roughly 120 million unique TCR beta sequences obtained from some 200 million T cells. About 300 gigabases of sequencing data and around 80 million unique TCR sequences made up an early release that covered over 550 HLA-typed donors. To decide whether each TCR beta V gene segment behaved as functional or pseudogenic, an earlier analysis of approximately 600 of the donors relied on high-throughput TCR beta sequencing. To predict cytomegalovirus infection status, the study brought together high-throughput TCR immunosequencing, statistical association of individual TCRs with disease status, and machine learning. Rather than drawing on any new phenotypic data, the later analysis identified candidate immune exposures from TCR beta sequences and the way those sequences occurred across donors. The study profiled the T cell repertoires of fewer than 850 subjects by immunosequencing and related them to cytomegalovirus serostatus. The aim of the study was to test whether cataloging public T cell receptors could identify signatures of past pathogen exposure. Typing coverage differed by locus: A, B, C, DRB1 and DQB1 were typed in about 620-640 donors, DQA1 in 500 to 550, DPA1 in around 610, and DPB1 in 472. Donor age, sex, ethnicity and CMV serostatus were compiled alongside the repertoire data. A later genetic analysis took genome-wide SNP genotypes for about three fifths of the roughly 670 donors and used that subset as a discovery cohort. All discovery cohort repertoires had been generated on a single sequencing platform. In a later analysis, previously published TCR beta repertoires from 666 donors were re-analyzed and high-resolution HLA genotyping was added so that TCR occurrence patterns could be studied. Both class I and class II loci were covered by HLA typing, at four-digit resolution. Of the 300 to 400 genotyped donors, 65% to 90% fell in the genetic ancestry cluster associated with self-reported Caucasian donors. Among some 400 genotyped donors of the cohort, an average of approximately 230,000 unique TCR beta nucleotide sequences were sequenced per donor, roughly a sixth of them non-productive. A handful of DR-DQ haplotypes were handled as single units for association and clustering because linkage in the cohort was strong. In addition to the first cohort of around 670 subjects, a separate validation cohort of 120 different subjects was used.

For this clone: Its cognate antigen has yet to be identified. No base quality information exists; no much larger clone differs at one position.

The paper as a whole reports these results and caveats: A few of the identified cytomegalovirus-associated TCR beta chains were confirmed in vitro to be specific for cytomegalovirus antigens. The 87-base-pair reads could not distinguish some IMGT-functional V segments, including TRBV6-2 and TRBV6-3, so those segments were excluded. Most CMV-associated TCR beta chains appeared to be HLA-restricted in a later analysis, and the HLA associations seemed to be driven largely by CMV exposure. The presence/absence analyses assumed that sequencing depth was roughly uniform across donors, and that assumption may not be true. The study listed approximately 150 TCR beta chains as associated with cytomegalovirus. A cluster of highly shared sequence variants was judged likely to be a technical artifact of the sequencing pipeline. At a false discovery rate of 0.05, a later analysis linked 15,000 to 20,000 TCR beta sequences to specific HLA alleles. The cohort was sequenced for TCR beta chains only, and without alpha or paired-chain data the features that could be detected were limited. Broadly in line with IMGT annotations, most TCR beta V segments showed up in productive rearrangements about 87% or about 30% of the time in an earlier analysis of a few hundred of the donors. According to a later analysis, TCR association rates differed among HLA loci, with DRB1 alleles showing the most associated TCRs and HLA-C alleles showing the fewest. The authors suggested that the approach could potentially be generalized to other disease states and immunological phenotypes. HLA typing was unavailable for some donors at each locus, so association tests used only the typed subset. Across donors, most TCR sequences were observed very rarely, whereas some public TCRs were present in many individuals. A further reported finding was that TCR beta sequences accurately predicted the HLA-A and HLA-B alleles for most subjects in the first cohort. Cytomegalovirus status was reported to be diagnosed by the classifier with high specificity and sensitivity in both the original and validation cohorts. For the cohort, immune exposure information was limited to CMV serostatus. Correlated functional status among segregating V segments might reflect linkage disequilibrium, but an unknown experimental factor could not be ruled out. Strong co-occurrence of HLA alleles, especially DR and DQ, made assigning TCR associations to individual alleles difficult. Several of the top co-occurrence clusters appeared to be linked to parvovirus B19, influenza, CMV and Epstein-Barr virus, according to a later analysis. Compared with the 666-donor mean, donors in an Asian-associated ancestry cluster had fewer N-insertions in productive TCRs, according to a later genetic analysis. A later genetic analysis associated a missense DCLRE1C variant with V-gene and J-gene trimming of TCR beta chains, and an independent cohort replicated the association. Roughly 17 rarely observed V segments, including chromosome 9 orphons, were excluded from the earlier analysis of several hundred of the donors because counts were too low. In a later analysis, HLA-associated TCR beta chains showed more clonal expansion and lower generation probabilities than non-associated chains that were equally common.

According to the germline V gene (reference sequence), CDR1 reads MNHNY and CDR2 reads SVGAGI. Measured from the cysteine to the phenylalanine, the CDR3 is 13 residues long. Left in the record is the CDR3 DNA by itself, 39 bases read in frame from the first base. V and J lose 8 bases and 6 bases, and a span of 17 bases separates them. The cohort was made up of around 720 healthy bone marrow donors. At the time of sampling, every cohort member was nominally healthy, though immune exposures that went unrecorded were likely present. The donor tested CMV seropositive, placing the donor among the 289 seropositive members of the cohort. Each donor provided a peripheral blood sample, and peripheral blood mononuclear cells were used for TCR beta sequencing. Genomic DNA extraction from the blood cell samples was performed with the Qiagen DNeasy Blood Extraction Kit. Libraries were prepared through the immunoSEQ multiplex PCR assay. The multiplex PCR relied on a mix of 60 forward primers for TCR Vbeta segments and 13 reverse primers for TCR Jbeta segments. The CDR3 region of rearranged TCR beta genes was amplified from genomic DNA by a multiplex PCR assay. On the Illumina HiSeq System, the amplified TCR beta libraries were sequenced as 87-base-pair reads. The study's own analysis went as follows. A later analysis tallied tens of millions of unique TCR beta chains across the 600 to 700 repertoires, and some 10 million of those chains were shared by two or more donors. A nearest-neighbor algorithm error-corrected the raw reads and collapsed the reads into unique sequences, merging closely related sequences to remove PCR and sequencing errors. CDR3 sequences were aligned to IMGT reference sequences to assign V, D and J gene segments. For a sequence to be retained, a match of at least six nucleotides to both a V gene segment and a J gene segment was required. Rearrangements were classified as productive when the CDR3 lacked stop codons and remained in frame with V and J, and all other rearrangements were classified as non-productive. CDR3 was defined by IMGT convention, running from the second conserved V-encoded cysteine to the conserved J-encoded phenylalanine. The earlier analysis of some 550 of the donors excluded any sequence lacking an unambiguous match to a single V gene segment. In an earlier analysis of a few hundred of the donors, a V segment was called functional when productive rearrangements were above 56.7%, and segregating when the standard deviation between donors exceeded 5%. A statistical classification framework was built for diagnosing cytomegalovirus status from the catalog of TCR beta chain sequences. In a later analysis, TCR nucleotide sequences were compared against IMGT/GENE-DB human TR gene sequences so that V and J genes could be assigned. A later analysis assigned CDR3 sequences and most-parsimonious VDJ recombination scenarios with the TCRdist pipeline. In a later analysis, each TCR beta chain was defined by its CDR3 amino acid sequence together with its V-gene family, and reads without a unique V-gene family were excluded. A later analysis removed over 500 highly shared, low-generation-probability nucleotide sequences to deal with suspected cross-contamination and a sequencing artifact. A later analysis calculated a clonal expansion index for each public chain from normalized within-repertoire ranks of inferred template counts. In a later analysis, generation probabilities were computed with a VDJ recombination model fitted to out-of-frame rearrangements, and the resulting probabilities were checked against IGoR. In a later analysis, hypergeometric tests were used to score TCR-TCR, TCR-HLA and TCR-CMV co-occurrence, with a repertoire-size bias correction applied to TCR pairs. A later analysis estimated false discovery rates by permuting HLA or CMV assignments 20 times. In a later analysis, co-occurring TCRs were grouped using DBSCAN, with TCRdist sequence similarity added in when clustering inside HLA-allele-positive subsets. Repertoires with fewer than 30,000 or more than 120,000 public chains, plus five repertoires with anomalous nucleotide sharing, were excluded from co-occurrence clustering. TCRdb provides this immuneACCESS table in a form limited to in-frame rearrangements. Some clones are lacking; in checked studies, under half of them reflect an unresolved V gene, and why the rest are absent is not known. Clone size and the V and J calls come from that table; the DNA yielded D and trimming. For this sample the table gives tens of thousands of clones, of which 60% to 80% were detected only once. 20% to 25% of the sample is taken by the ten largest.

The sample comprised PBMCs. Recombination linked TRBV6-6 to TRBJ2-7; the D gene is perhaps TRBD2, on 6 matching bases. The source is a woman between 45 and 65 years old in good health and CMV-seropositive. The CDR3 here reads CASVRDLGGEQYF. The sequenced DNA: TGTGCCAGCGTCAGGGACCTGGGAGGCGAGCAGTACTTC.